This passage covers 9 T cell receptor beta chains from one sample sequenced in a study of monozygotic twins with inflammatory bowel disease. From the 5' RACE reads, TCRdb lists one entry per CDR3 protein and no DNA. The record lists 45,000 or so distinct CDR3 sequences, of which the ten most abundant hold 5.3%. Source material: blood. The receptors were gathered from a human donor with ulcerative colitis or Crohn's disease, or a healthy co-twin of an affected twin (not recorded which).

This chain joins TRBV12-3 or TRBV12-4 and TRBJ2-7; the D gene TCRdb calls, TRBD1, cannot be checked with no DNA. The CDR3 covers 12 residues. The CDR3 region is CASSVTGVEQYF.

This chain links TRBV7-3 with TRBJ2-3; TCRdb proposes TRBD1, but this gene call is untestable without DNA. The germline V gene encodes CDR1 SGHTA and CDR2 FQGTGA. The CDR3 has 20 amino acids. The chain's CDR3 is CASSLSPPGSWRSLTDTQYF.

This sequence joins TRBV20-1 and TRBJ1-2. This CDR3 is built from 14 residues. Germline V gene lookup returns CDR1 DFQATT and CDR2 SNEGSKA (reference sequence). The CDR3 protein is CSARDREAYYGYTF.

This chain joins TRBV11-3 and TRBJ2-5; TCRdb names TRBD1, which stays unverified in the absence of DNA. This CDR3 region has 15 residues. In germline, CDR1 is SGHNT, CDR2 YENEEA. CDR3 residues: CASSPRQGSGETQYF.

CDR3 sequence reads: CASSLDVNQPQHF. The chain is built from TRBV5-1 and TRBJ1-5. Per the germline V gene, CDR1 is SGHRS and CDR2 is YFSETQ. The CDR3 has 13 residues.

The J gene is TRBJ2-2, the V gene TRBV5-1. The CDR3 contains 15 residues. Germline values: CDR1 SGHRS, CDR2 YFSETQ. CDR3 in amino acids: CASSAGPAGPGELFF.

The CDR3 sequence: CASSQGASSGYEQYF. The chain links TRBV14 to TRBJ2-7; TCRdb selects TRBD2, and the lack of DNA leaves this call unchecked. CDR1 and CDR2 from the germline V gene are SGHDN and FVKESK. CDR3 length: 15 residues.

This sequence joins TRBV10-1 and TRBJ2-1; TCRdb returns TRBD1, unconfirmable since there is no DNA. CDR1 WNHNN and CDR2 SYGVQD come from the germline V gene (reference sequence). The CDR3 runs to 14 residues. The CDR3: CASSTSGGWGEQFF.

The chain has TRBV5-1 and TRBJ2-3; TCRdb names TRBD2, which stays unverified in the absence of DNA. Germline values: CDR1 SGHRS, CDR2 YFSETQ. The CDR3 extends over 16 amino acids. The CDR3 region is CASSPGLSDNTDTQYF.